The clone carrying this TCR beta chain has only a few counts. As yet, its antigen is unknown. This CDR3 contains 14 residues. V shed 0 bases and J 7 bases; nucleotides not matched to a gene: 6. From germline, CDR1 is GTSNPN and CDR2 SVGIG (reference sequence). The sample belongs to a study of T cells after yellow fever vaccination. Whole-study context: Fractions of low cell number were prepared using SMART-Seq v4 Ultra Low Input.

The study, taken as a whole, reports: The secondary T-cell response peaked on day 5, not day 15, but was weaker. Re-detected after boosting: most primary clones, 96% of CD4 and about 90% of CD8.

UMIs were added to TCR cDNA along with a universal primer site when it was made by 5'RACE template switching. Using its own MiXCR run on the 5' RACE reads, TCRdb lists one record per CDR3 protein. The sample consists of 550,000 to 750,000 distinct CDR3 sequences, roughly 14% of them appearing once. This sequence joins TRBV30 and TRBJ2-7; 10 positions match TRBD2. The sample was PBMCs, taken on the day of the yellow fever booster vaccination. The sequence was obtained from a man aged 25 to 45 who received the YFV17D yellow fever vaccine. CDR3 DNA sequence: TGTGCCTGGAGTGTAACTAGCGGGAAGAAAGAGCAGTACTTC. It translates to CAWSVTSGKKEQYF.